One and the same sample provided the 23 T cell receptor beta chains below, sequenced in a study of blood T cell repertoires in COVID-19. Clones were sequenced by immunoSEQ multiplex PCR, and TCRdb holds only the in-frame ones, with some missing. The table shows approximately 180,000 clones, with over 80% occurring only once. The sample was peripheral blood. These receptor sequences come from a woman between 35 and 50 years old with COVID-19, enrolled during active disease.

This clone was counted between two and nine times. A read error may produce the germline difference seen at one junction end. V is TRBV3-1 (or the pseudogene TRBV3-2) and J is TRBJ2-2; D remains unclear. CDR3 size: 11 residues. CDR1 and CDR2 from the germline V gene are LGHDT and YNNKEL (reference sequence). CDR3 sequence: CASSDTGELFF. The CDR3 DNA reads as TGTGCCAGCAGCGACACGGGGGAGCTGTTTTTT.

The chain has TRBV7-6 and TRBJ1-2, with D possibly matching TRBD1 (6 bases). CDR1 SGHVS and CDR2 FNYEAQ come from the germline V gene. The CDR3 is made up of 13 amino acids. Trimming stripped 5 bases from V and 1 base from J, with 8 bases between. This CDR3 is CASSQGLNYGYTF. DNA for the CDR3: TGTGCCAGCAGCCAGGGGCTTAACTATGGCTACACCTTC.

This clone appeared a few times. The V gene is TRBV27, the J gene TRBJ2-7; 13 bases are a match to TRBD2. Trimming at V came to 7 bases and at J to 4 bases, leaving 16 bases not matched to a gene. Germline assignment: CDR1 MNHEY and CDR2 SMNVEV (reference sequence). This CDR3 has 18 amino acids. The CDR3 nucleotides are TGTGCCAGCACCCCGACGGCCGGACTAGCGGGAGTAAAGTACGAGCAGTACTTC. Protein: CASTPTAGLAGVKYEQYF.

The chain employs TRBV4-1 and TRBJ1-1; 11 bases fit TRBD1. The CDR3 covers 15 residues. Germline assignment: CDR1 MGHRA and CDR2 YSYEKL. The V and J ends lost 0 bases and 4 bases, in that order; junction bases with no gene match: 1. The CDR3 nucleotides read TGCGCCAGCAGCCAAGAAGGGACAGGGGGCACTGAAGCTTTCTTT. Amino acids: CASSQEGTGGTEAFF.

The CDR3 sequence is CASSHSGQGSYEQYF. The CDR3 nucleotides read TGCGCCAGCAGCCATAGCGGGCAAGGGTCCTACGAGCAGTACTTC. The chain couples TRBV4-1 to TRBJ2-7, with 7 bases identical to TRBD2. Unmatched junction bases numbered 6, after V lost 3 bases and J lost 1 base. The CDR3 contains 15 residues. CDR1 and CDR2 (germline): MGHRA, YSYEKL.

The V call is TRBV11-3, the J call TRBJ2-3, with 10 bases matching TRBD2. The CDR3 contains 17 residues. V shed 3 bases and J 0 bases; nucleotides not matched to a gene: 6. Per the germline V gene, CDR1 is SGHNT and CDR2 is YENEEA. The CDR3 sequence is CASSLRLAGVSTDTQYF. Written as DNA, the CDR3 is TGTGCCAGCAGCTTGAGACTAGCGGGTGTTAGCACAGATACGCAGTATTTT.

The chain carries TRBV6-4 and TRBJ1-1; 8 bases match TRBD1. The V segment lost 8 bases and the J segment 3 bases; nucleotides outside the gene matches: 8. Germline V gene data show CDR1 as MRHNA and CDR2 as SNTAGT. This CDR3 is 14 amino acids long. CDR3 bases: TGTGCCAGCGGGGAGACAGGGGAGGACACTGAAGCTTTCTTT. This sequence encodes CASGETGEDTEAFF.

This clone was found a few times. The sample carries other DNA sequences with the same CDR3. This sequence joins TRBV2 and TRBJ2-7; D unresolved. The CDR3 runs to 10 residues. V dropped 6 bases and J dropped 4 bases, with 4 bases sitting between them. Germline CDR1 is SNHLY and CDR2 is FYNNEI. The CDR3 DNA follows: TGTGCCAGCAGCGGGTACGAGCAGTACTTC. This encodes CASSGYEQYF.

CDR3 in DNA: TGCGCCAGCAGCGCCGGAGGGGGCGGCTACACCTTC. Translation gives CASSAGGGGYTF. The gene calls are TRBV5-1 and TRBJ1-2, with 7 bases identical to TRBD1. V dropped 4 bases and J dropped 8; count of bases not matched to a gene: 5. The CDR3 spans 12 residues. Germline loops: CDR1 SGHRS, CDR2 YFSETQ.

This clone was recorded once. The rearrangement joins TRBV27 to TRBJ1-2; possibly TRBD1 for D (5 bases). This CDR3 has 14 residues. Trimming took off 5 bases at V and 6 bases at J, with 16 bases between the two ends. In germline, CDR1 is MNHEY, CDR2 SMNVEV (reference sequence). This chain's CDR3 is CASSPGTTYHGYTF. In nucleotides, the CDR3 is TGTGCCAGCAGTCCCGGGACTACCTACCATGGCTACACCTTC.

This rearrangement joins TRBV5-4 to TRBJ2-3, with 10 bases aligning to TRBD2. V lost 3 bases and J lost 4; bases outside the gene matches: 5. The germline V gene encodes CDR1 SGHNT and CDR2 YYREEE (reference sequence). CDR3 length: 15 residues. In DNA, the CDR3 is TGTGCCAGCAGCTCCGCTAGCGGGAGCGCAGATACGCAGTATTTT. Translation gives CASSSASGSADTQYF.

V gene TRBV19 combines with J gene TRBJ1-2; 7 nucleotides agree with TRBD1. Germline V gives CDR1 LNHDA, CDR2 SQIVND (reference sequence). The trim removed 5 bases at V and 1 base at J, leaving 7 bases unmatched. This CDR3 region has 15 residues. CDR3 sequence: CASSLQQGINYGYTF. The CDR3, as DNA: TGTGCCAGTAGTCTGCAACAGGGGATTAACTATGGCTACACCTTC.

The rearrangement uses TRBV5-5 and TRBJ1-4; TRBD1 is a possible D gene (5 bases). V lost 0 bases and J 7 bases, leaving 16 bases between the germline ends. The germline V gene has CDR1 SGHKS and CDR2 YYEKEE (reference sequence). This CDR3 spans 16 amino acids. For the CDR3, the DNA is TGTGCCAGCAGCTTGGGTTCAGGGTCGAAAGTTGAAAAACTGTTTTTT. This encodes CASSLGSGSKVEKLFF.

This clone appeared a few times. The chain carries TRBV9 and TRBJ1-2; TRBD1 matches 7 bases. This CDR3 region has 14 residues. V shed 4 bases and J 6 bases; nucleotides not matched to a gene: 9. Germline V lookup: CDR1 SGDLS, CDR2 YYNGEE. CDR3 sequence reads: CASSSRTGRDGYTF. CDR3 nucleotide sequence: TGTGCCAGCAGCTCACGGACAGGAAGAGATGGCTACACCTTC.

The table lists this clone with a few counts. The V and J genes are TRBV6-5 and TRBJ2-7, with D perhaps matching TRBD2 (6 bases). Trimming pared 2 bases from V and 4 bases from J, leaving 15 bases between. The length of the CDR3 is 15 residues. Germline-derived CDR1 and CDR2 are MNHEY and SVGAGI. The CDR3 nucleotides read TGTGCCAGCAGTTACGGCGGGATAGGAGGGTACGAGCAGTACTTC. Amino acids: CASSYGGIGGYEQYF.

This clone turned up a few times. This rearrangement joins TRBV5-1 to TRBJ1-2; 7 bases are a match to TRBD1. Germline assignment: CDR1 SGHRS and CDR2 YFSETQ. This CDR3 comprises 13 residues. V lost 3 bases to trimming and J lost 8 bases; unmatched junction nucleotides: 7. The CDR3 DNA is TGCGCCAGCAGCTCCCTCCAGGACAGGGGCTACACCTTC. This sequence encodes CASSSLQDRGYTF.

V gene TRBV7-9 combines with J gene TRBJ1-1, with TRBD1 identical over 9 bases. The CDR3 runs to 15 residues. The germline V gene has CDR1 SEHNR and CDR2 FQNEAQ (reference sequence). The V gene end was trimmed by 6 bases and the J gene end by 1 base; junction bases not matched to a gene: 6. The CDR3 nucleotides are TGTGCCAGCAGACCACAGGGGGCTGGGAACACTGAAGCTTTCTTT. This codes for CASRPQGAGNTEAFF.

This rearrangement joins TRBV5-6 to TRBJ2-7; D is perhaps TRBD2 (5 bases). The CDR3 has 13 residues. Germline V gives CDR1 SGHDT, CDR2 YYEEEE. Trimming cost V 2 bases and J 9 bases, with 15 bases left between them. DNA of the CDR3: TGTGCCAGCAGCTTCAGCGGTGCTATTAGGCAGTACTTC. As protein: CASSFSGAIRQYF.

This clone is a singleton in its sample. The chain combines TRBV2 with TRBJ2-7; the D gene is possibly TRBD1 (5 bases). The V gene's germline CDR1 is SNHLY and CDR2 FYNNEI. V gave up 4 bases and J gave up 3 bases, with 28 bases separating them. The CDR3 extends over 19 amino acids. The CDR3 sequence is CASSGEGHRLETWGYEQYF. CDR3 sequence (DNA): TGTGCCAGCAGTGGGGAAGGGCACAGGCTCGAGACTTGGGGCTACGAGCAGTACTTC.

The V call is TRBV27, the J call TRBJ2-2, with D uncertain. V dropped 3 bases and J dropped 0 bases, with 14 bases sitting between them. Germline CDR1 is MNHEY and CDR2 is SMNVEV (reference sequence). CDR3 size: 17 residues. CDR3 residues: CASSFVLRRTNTGELFF. For the CDR3, the DNA is TGTGCCAGCAGTTTCGTCCTCCGCAGAACGAACACCGGGGAGCTGTTTTTT.

The rearrangement uses TRBV2 and TRBJ2-3; 9 bases match TRBD2. J was trimmed by 0 bases and V by 6 bases; bases with no gene match: 13. This CDR3 is 18 amino acids long. Germline CDR1 reads SNHLY; CDR2 reads FYNNEI. Written as DNA, the CDR3 is TGTGCCAGCAGGGAGACGGCGGGAGGGCCCCCTAGCACAGATACGCAGTATTTT. Protein: CASRETAGGPPSTDTQYF.

The chain links TRBV5-1 to TRBJ1-1; no definite D call. Looked up from germline, CDR1 is SGHRS and CDR2 is YFSETQ. The CDR3 has 15 residues. V was pared by 0 bases and J by 2 bases, with 11 bases between. Here the CDR3 reads CASSLGPVRNTEAFF. For the CDR3, the DNA is TGCGCCAGCAGCTTGGGTCCAGTAAGAAACACTGAAGCTTTCTTT. Complete variable domain (other parts from reference TRBV5-1 and TRBJ1-1): KAGVTQTPRYLIKTRGQQVTLSCSPISGHRSVSWYQQTPGQGLQFLFEYFSETQRNKGNFPGRFSGRQFSNSRSEMNVSTLELGDSALYLCASSLGPVRNTEAFFGQGTRLTVV.

The chain combines TRBV4-2 with TRBJ2-1, with D possibly being TRBD1 (5 bases). CDR3 length: 17 residues. V lost 2 bases, J lost 0 bases, and 14 bases lay in between. Germline V gene sequence: CDR1 LGHNA, CDR2 YNFKEQ. In nucleotides, the CDR3 is TGTGCCAGCAGCCAACAGGGTTCGATAAGCTCCTACAATGAGCAGTTCTTC. Translated: CASSQQGSISSYNEQFF.